Below, 23 T cell receptor beta chains from the same sample are listed, as sequenced in a study of technical replicates of blood from several donors. Sequenced by immunoSEQ multiplex PCR; TCRdb stores in-frame clones only, minus some. Of 65,000 to 75,000 clones in the sample, 86% are singletons; the top ten hold 4% to 5.5%. Sequenced input: PBMCs. Source of these receptors: a human donor in good health. Some clones in this sample may be carry-over from other donors' samples.

The CDR3 reads CASSLDRGNNEQFF. The CDR3 coding sequence is TGTGCCAGCAGCTTAGACAGGGGCAACAATGAGCAGTTCTTC. The chain couples TRBV7-3 to TRBJ2-1; 8 nucleotides match TRBD1. With 2 bases clipped from V and 5 bases from J, the junction kept 2 bases outside the gene matches. Germline assignment: CDR1 SGHTA and CDR2 FQGTGA. This CDR3 has 14 amino acids.

The chain employs TRBV7-3 and TRBJ2-1; 8 nucleotides line up with TRBD2. CDR3 size: 13 residues. J was trimmed by 10 bases and V by 6 bases; bases with no gene match: 8. Germline V gene data show CDR1 as SGHTA and CDR2 as FQGTGA. The CDR3 spells CASSYSGGNEQFF. DNA of the CDR3: TGTGCCAGCAGTTACAGCGGGGGCAACGAGCAGTTCTTC.

This rearrangement joins TRBV10-1 to TRBJ1-6; 11 bases line up with TRBD1. The germline CDR1 and CDR2 sequences are WNHNN and SYGVQD (reference sequence). V shed 6 bases, J shed 10 bases, and the junction held 8 bases outside the gene matches. The CDR3 is 15 amino acids. The CDR3 sequence: CASRRDRGSESPLHF. In DNA, the CDR3 is TGCGCCAGCAGGCGGGACAGGGGGTCGGAGTCACCCCTCCACTTT.

The V call is TRBV7-9, the J call TRBJ1-5; the D gene is possibly TRBD1 (6 bases). This CDR3 is 16 amino acids long. Germline-derived CDR1 and CDR2 are SEHNR and FQNEAQ (reference sequence). Trimming stripped 5 bases from V and 3 bases from J, with 17 bases between. The DNA of the CDR3 is TGTGCCAGCAGCCCCTCCGGTGGGGGCTCCAATCAGCCCCAGCATTTT. This gives the protein CASSPSGGGSNQPQHF. The full variable domain, rest sourced from reference TRBV7-9 and TRBJ1-5, is DTGVSQNPRHKITKRGQNVTFRCDPISEHNRLYWYRQTLGQGPEFLTYFQNEAQLEKSRLLSDRFSAERPKGSFSTLEIQRTEQGDSAMYLCASSPSGGGSNQPQHFGDGTRLSIL.

The chain recombines TRBV7-7 with TRBJ2-1, with 14 bases fitting TRBD2. The germline V gene encodes CDR1 SSHAT and CDR2 FNYEAQ (reference sequence). With V trimmed by 8 bases and J by 0 bases, 6 bases remained unmatched. The CDR3 consists of 17 residues. CDR3 sequence: CASAAGTSGSSYNEQFF. For the CDR3, the DNA is TGTGCCAGCGCCGCCGGGACTAGCGGGAGCTCCTACAATGAGCAGTTCTTC.

The chain has TRBV11-3 and TRBJ2-7; D gene unclear. CDR3 length: 15 amino acids. Germline lookup yields CDR1 SGHNT and CDR2 YENEEA. Trimming removed 1 base from V and 4 bases from J, with 14 bases in between. In DNA form, the CDR3 reads TGTGCCAGCAGCTTAGGAAAAAACATACTATACGAGCAGTACTTC. Protein: CASSLGKNILYEQYF. The full variable domain, completed using reference TRBV11-3 and TRBJ2-7, is EAGVVQSPRYKIIEKKQPVAFWCNPISGHNTLYWYLQNLGQGPELLIRYENEEAVDDSQLPKDRFSAERLKGVDSTLKIQPAELGDSAVYLCASSLGKNILYEQYFGPGTRLTVT.

The chain recombines TRBV4-3 with TRBJ2-3; perhaps TRBD2 as D (6 bases). The CDR3 totals 11 residues. Trimming stripped 4 bases from V and 9 bases from J, with 8 bases between. The germline CDR1 and CDR2 sequences are LGHNA and YSLEER. CDR3 protein: CASSRGGTQYF. CDR3 DNA: TGCGCCAGCAGCCGGGGAGGAACGCAGTATTTT.

The chain has TRBV2 and TRBJ2-5; D is perhaps TRBD2 (6 bases). The germline V gene encodes CDR1 SNHLY and CDR2 FYNNEI. The CDR3 extends over 16 amino acids. V shed 3 bases and J shed 0 bases, with 14 bases lying between them. CDR3 protein: CASSDGTGVYQETQYF. DNA for the CDR3: TGTGCCAGCAGTGACGGAACGGGGGTGTACCAAGAGACCCAGTACTTC.

The chain recombines TRBV7-3 with TRBJ2-5; 11 bases are a match to TRBD1. Germline V gene sequence: CDR1 SGHTA, CDR2 FQGTGA. The CDR3 runs to 16 residues. Trimming took 5 bases from V and 4 from J; bases not matched to a gene: 9. This CDR3 is CASSPGGTGGRETQYF. The CDR3 nucleotides read TGTGCCAGCAGCCCAGGCGGGACAGGGGGGCGAGAGACCCAGTACTTC.

The chain employs TRBV11-2 and TRBJ2-1, with a tentative D call TRBD2 (6 bases). The CDR3 sequence is 13 residues long. Trimming pared 6 bases from V and 1 base from J, leaving 7 bases between. Per germline, CDR1 SGHAT and CDR2 FQNNGV. This CDR3 is CASSGGSYNEQFF. CDR3 nucleotides: TGTGCCAGCAGTGGAGGGTCCTACAATGAGCAGTTCTTC.

The CDR3 protein is CASSQDLFKETQYF. Here the CDR3 DNA reads TGTGCCAGCAGCCAAGATCTATTTAAGGAGACCCAGTACTTC. This chain connects TRBV7-9 to TRBJ2-5; no definite D call. This CDR3 contains 14 residues. The germline V gene has CDR1 SEHNR and CDR2 FQNEAQ (reference sequence). Trimming pared 5 bases from V and 5 bases from J, leaving 15 bases between.

The rearrangement joins TRBV4-1 to TRBJ2-2; 8 positions match TRBD1. Per germline, CDR1 MGHRA and CDR2 YSYEKL. J gave up 6 bases and V 4 bases, and 13 bases lay outside the gene matches. The CDR3 consists of 17 residues. As DNA, the CDR3 is TGCGCCAGCAGCCGAGGACAGACAGGGGATGAAGCCGGGGAGCTGTTTTTT. It translates to CASSRGQTGDEAGELFF.

The sample holds one count of this clone. The chain combines TRBV28 with TRBJ2-4; 10 nucleotides align to TRBD1. Unmatched junction bases numbered 3, after V lost 2 bases and J lost 8 bases. CDR1 is MDHEN and CDR2 is SYDVKM in the germline V gene. The CDR3 consists of 14 residues. The chain's CDR3 is CASSLPGTGDIQYF. The CDR3 DNA reads as TGTGCCAGCAGTTTACCCGGGACAGGGGACATTCAGTACTTC.

The chain employs TRBV11-1 and TRBJ2-3, with a weak D call TRBD2 (6 bases). The CDR3 loop spans 15 amino acids. V lost 1 base, J lost 5 bases, and 13 bases lay in between. Germline V CDR1 and CDR2: SGHAT, FQDESV (reference sequence). The CDR3 sequence is CASSLVGLRLDTQYF. CDR3 bases: TGTGCCAGCAGCTTAGTGGGACTGCGGCTAGATACGCAGTATTTT.

This clone showed up just once. The rearrangement joins TRBV11-2 to TRBJ1-5; D is ambiguous. The V end lost 1 base, the J end lost 6 bases, and 7 bases lay between the germline ends. Germline V CDR1 and CDR2: SGHAT, FQNNGV. This CDR3 region has 13 residues. The CDR3, as DNA: TGTGCCAGCAGCTTAGGACTGTCTCAGCCCCAGCATTTT. Translation: CASSLGLSQPQHF.

This sequence joins TRBV9 and TRBJ2-2; a weak D match, TRBD1 (5 bases). Germline V gene sequence: CDR1 SGDLS, CDR2 YYNGEE. Trimming left V 1 base short and J 5 bases short, with 9 bases between. The CDR3 runs 14 residues. CDR3 sequence: CASSVTGRTGELFF. The CDR3 DNA reads as TGTGCCAGCAGCGTAACAGGAAGAACCGGGGAGCTGTTTTTT.

This clone has just a few counts. The chain joins TRBV6-5 to TRBJ2-7; 10 bases fit TRBD1. Trimming at V came to 0 bases and at J to 3 bases, leaving 2 bases not matched to a gene. The CDR3 consists of 15 residues. CDR1 and CDR2 from the germline V gene are MNHEY and SVGAGI. The CDR3 loop reads CASSYSGQGVYEQYF. CDR3 DNA: TGTGCCAGCAGTTACTCCGGACAGGGGGTCTACGAGCAGTACTTC.

In its sample, this clone was seen a few times. The chain has TRBV7-2 and TRBJ2-2; weak D call: TRBD2 (5 bases). This CDR3 contains 12 residues. Germline V gene data show CDR1 as SGHTA and CDR2 as FQGNSA. Trimming left V 7 bases short and J 8 bases short, with 11 bases between. The chain's CDR3 is CASMNIAGELFF. The DNA of the CDR3 is TGTGCCAGCATGAATATAGCGGGGGAGCTGTTTTTT.

The chain carries TRBV7-6 and TRBJ1-2; no firm D call. Per the germline V gene, CDR1 is SGHVS and CDR2 is FNYEAQ. There are 15 residues in the CDR3. V gave up 1 base and J gave up 3 bases, with 12 bases separating them. The CDR3: CASSLEAVIDYGYTF. DNA for the CDR3: TGTGCCAGCAGCTTAGAGGCGGTGATTGACTATGGCTACACCTTC.

This clone showed up just once. The rearrangement uses TRBV6-5 and TRBJ2-2; a possible D gene is TRBD2 (6 bases). The CDR3 runs 15 residues. V was cut by 5 bases and J by 5 bases, with 15 bases left in between. Germline V gene data show CDR1 as MNHEY and CDR2 as SVGAGI. In DNA form, the CDR3 reads TGTGCCAGCAGTGTTCGGGAGTGGGGGACCGGGGAGCTGTTTTTT. This sequence encodes CASSVREWGTGELFF.

The gene calls are TRBV7-2 and TRBJ1-4; TRBD1 aligns across 9 bases. The CDR3 consists of 15 residues. With V trimmed by 6 bases and J by 2 bases, 4 bases remained unmatched. Looked up from germline, CDR1 is SGHTA and CDR2 is FQGNSA. CDR3 amino acids: CASRITGGTNEKLFF. In DNA, the CDR3 is TGTGCCAGCAGAATAACAGGGGGCACTAATGAAAAACTGTTTTTT.

As regards this clone: Mismatch with germline at one junction end may stem from a read error. The chain links TRBV11-2 to TRBJ2-7; TRBD2 matches at 14 bases. Germline V gene sequence: CDR1 SGHAT, CDR2 FQNNGV. There are 16 residues in the CDR3. The DNA for the CDR3 is TGTGCCAGCAGCTTAGGACTAGCGGGGGGGCCATACGAGCAGTACTTT. Translating it yields CASSLGLAGGPYEQYF.

The CDR3 sequence is CASSTYGGANEKLFF. The CDR3 coding sequence is TGTGCCAGCAGCACCTACGGCGGAGCGAATGAAAAACTGTTTTTT. V and J are TRBV6-5 and TRBJ1-4; D remains ambiguous. The CDR3 has 15 residues. Trimming took off 6 bases at V and 5 bases at J, with 16 bases between the two ends. From germline, CDR1 is MNHEY and CDR2 SVGAGI.